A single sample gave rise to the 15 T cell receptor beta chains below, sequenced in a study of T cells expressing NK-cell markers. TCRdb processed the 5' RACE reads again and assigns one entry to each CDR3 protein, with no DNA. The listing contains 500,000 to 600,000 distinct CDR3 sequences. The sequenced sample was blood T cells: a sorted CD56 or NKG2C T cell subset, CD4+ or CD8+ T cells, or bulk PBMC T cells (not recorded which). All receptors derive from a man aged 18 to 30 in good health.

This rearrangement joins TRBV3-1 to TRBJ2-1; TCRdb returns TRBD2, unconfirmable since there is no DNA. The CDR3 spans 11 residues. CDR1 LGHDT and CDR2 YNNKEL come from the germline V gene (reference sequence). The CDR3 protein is CASSQRGAQFF.

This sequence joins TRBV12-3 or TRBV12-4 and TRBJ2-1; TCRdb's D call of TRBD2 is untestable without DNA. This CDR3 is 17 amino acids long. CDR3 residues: CASSLASGRARSNEQFF.

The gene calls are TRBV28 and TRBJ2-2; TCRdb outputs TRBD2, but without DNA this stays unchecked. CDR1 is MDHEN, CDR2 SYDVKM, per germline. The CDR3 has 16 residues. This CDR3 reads CASSRGFGGPTGELFF.

The CDR3: CASSLAQYGNNEQFF. V usage is TRBV7-3 and J usage is TRBJ2-1. The CDR3 totals 15 residues. Germline V gives CDR1 SGHTA, CDR2 FQGTGA.

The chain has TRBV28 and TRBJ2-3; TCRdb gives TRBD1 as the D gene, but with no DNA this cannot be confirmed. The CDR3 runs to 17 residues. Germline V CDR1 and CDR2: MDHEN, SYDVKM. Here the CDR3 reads CASSLPGPGTKTDTQYF.

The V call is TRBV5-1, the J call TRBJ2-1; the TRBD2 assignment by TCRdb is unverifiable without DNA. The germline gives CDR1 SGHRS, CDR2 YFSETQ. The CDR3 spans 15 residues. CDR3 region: CASSLGGLAVNEQFF.

This chain's CDR3 is CASSPEQGDFTGELFF. The chain couples TRBV6-1 to TRBJ2-2; TCRdb reports TRBD1, a call that lacks DNA to check it against. Germline-derived CDR1 and CDR2 are MNHNS and SASEGT. The CDR3 length is 16 residues.

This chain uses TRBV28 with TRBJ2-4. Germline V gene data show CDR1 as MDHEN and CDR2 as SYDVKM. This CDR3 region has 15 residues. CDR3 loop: CASSLLDGAKNIQYF. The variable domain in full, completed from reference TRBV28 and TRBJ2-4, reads DVKVTQSSRYLVKRTGEKVFLECVQDMDHENMFWYRQDPGLGLRLIYFSYDVKMKEKGDIPEGYSVSREKKERFSLILESASTNQTSMYLCASSLLDGAKNIQYFGAGTRLSVL.

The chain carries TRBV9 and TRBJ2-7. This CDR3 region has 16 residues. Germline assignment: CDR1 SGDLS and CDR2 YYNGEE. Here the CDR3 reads CASSVEVSPLYYEQYF.

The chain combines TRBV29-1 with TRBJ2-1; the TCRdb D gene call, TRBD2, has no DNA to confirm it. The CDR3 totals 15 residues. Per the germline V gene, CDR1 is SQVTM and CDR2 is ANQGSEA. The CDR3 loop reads CSVAFGAGLYNEQFF.

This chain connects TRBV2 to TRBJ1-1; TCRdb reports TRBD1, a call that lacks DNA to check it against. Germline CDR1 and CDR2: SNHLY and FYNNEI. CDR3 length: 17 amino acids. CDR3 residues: CASSLRRDNQRSTEAFF.

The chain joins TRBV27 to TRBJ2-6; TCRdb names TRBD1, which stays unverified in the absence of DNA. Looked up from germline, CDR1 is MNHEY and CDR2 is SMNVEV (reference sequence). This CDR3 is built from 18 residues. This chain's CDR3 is CASSRTGTGYSGANVLTF.

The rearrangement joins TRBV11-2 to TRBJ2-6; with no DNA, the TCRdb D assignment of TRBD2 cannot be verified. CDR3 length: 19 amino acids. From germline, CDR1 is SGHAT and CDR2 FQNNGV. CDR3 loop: CASSFRTSMSRSGANVLTF. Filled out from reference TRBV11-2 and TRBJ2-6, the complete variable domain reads EAGVAQSPRYKIIEKRQSVAFWCNPISGHATLYWYQQILGQGPKLLIQFQNNGVVDDSQLPKDRFSAERLKGVDSTLKIQPAKLEDSAVYLCASSFRTSMSRSGANVLTFGAGSRLTVL.

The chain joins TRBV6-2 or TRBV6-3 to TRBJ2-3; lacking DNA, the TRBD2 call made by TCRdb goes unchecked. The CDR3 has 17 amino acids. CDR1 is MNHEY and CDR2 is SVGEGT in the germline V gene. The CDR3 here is CASWLAGSGVGTDTQYF.

The CDR3 loop is CASRDLAGVSNEQFF. This chain uses TRBV6-2 or TRBV6-3 with TRBJ2-1; TCRdb reports TRBD2, a call that lacks DNA to check it against. The CDR3 is made up of 15 amino acids. Germline V lookup: CDR1 MNHEY, CDR2 SVGEGT.